The 6 T cell receptor beta chains given below trace back to one sample, sequenced in a study of CD8 T cells in ankylosing spondylitis. Study results and limitations: A motif in TCR beta, a set of fewer than ten highly homologous variants, appeared characteristic of ankylosing spondylitis blood.

Their antigen targets remain unknown. MiXCR, run by TCRdb on the 5' RACE reads, gives a single entry per CDR3 protein. The table has about 700,000 distinct CDR3 sequences, 15% to 20% seen once. Sequencing input: blood, either unsorted or a sorted T cell fraction (not recorded which). The receptor source for this set is a male donor with ankylosing spondylitis.

The chain is built from TRBV6-1 and TRBJ2-5; the D gene is possibly TRBD2 (5 bases). V dropped 6 bases and J dropped 2 bases, with 7 bases sitting between them. The CDR3 spans 12 residues. Germline CDR1 and CDR2: MNHNS and SASEGT. CDR3 DNA sequence: TGTGCCAGCAGGGGAGCTCAAGAGACCCAGTACTTC. Translation: CASRGAQETQYF.

This clonotype was seen only a few times. This rearrangement joins TRBV11-2 to TRBJ1-3; D is possibly TRBD1 (6 bases). Germline assignment: CDR1 SGHAT and CDR2 FQNNGV. Trimming took 5 bases from V and 3 from J, leaving 11 bases between them. The length of the CDR3 is 14 residues. CDR3 nucleotides: TGTGCCAGCAGCCCGACAGGTTTTGGAAACACCATATATTTT. It codes for CASSPTGFGNTIYF.

This clonotype was found once. This chain links TRBV2 with TRBJ1-1, with no clear D. The CDR3 contains 13 residues. V was clipped by 6 bases and J by 1 base, with 9 bases between them. Germline values: CDR1 SNHLY, CDR2 FYNNEI. The CDR3 nucleotides are TGTGCCAGCAGCTTTCAGAAGAACACTGAAGCTTTCTTT. Its translation: CASSFQKNTEAFF.

The genes are TRBV7-2 and TRBJ2-7; TRBD2 agrees at 10 bases. V shed 1 base and J 3 bases; nucleotides not matched to a gene: 3. The CDR3 contains 15 residues. Per germline, CDR1 SGHTA and CDR2 FQGNSA. The CDR3 reads CASSLDGTSVYEQYF. The CDR3 nucleotides read TGTGCCAGCAGCTTAGATGGGACTAGCGTCTACGAGCAGTACTTC.

This clonotype was recorded at least ten times. The chain combines TRBV12-3 or TRBV12-4 with TRBJ2-7; 8 nucleotides align to TRBD2. With V trimmed by 3 bases and J by 5 bases, 6 bases remained unmatched. The CDR3 consists of 14 residues. CDR3 in amino acids: CASSLGLDVDEQYF. CDR3 sequence (DNA): TGTGCCAGCAGTTTGGGACTAGATGTCGACGAGCAGTACTTC.

The sample holds a few counts of this clonotype. V is TRBV19 and J is TRBJ2-7; no clear D gene. The CDR3 totals 13 residues. Trimming stripped 9 bases from V and 0 bases from J, with 12 bases between. Germline values: CDR1 LNHDA, CDR2 SQIVND (reference sequence). CDR3 residues: CARSPINSYEQYF. The CDR3 DNA sequence: TGTGCCAGGTCCCCGATTAACTCCTACGAGCAGTACTTC.